These 8 T cell receptor beta chains originate from one sample sequenced in a study of blood T cell repertoires in COVID-19. Assay: immunoSEQ multiplex PCR; the TCRdb copy retains only in-frame clones and omits some. The sample records 200,000 to 250,000 clones, 81% being singletons. The sequencing sample was made of PBMCs or T cells enriched from blood (not recorded which). These receptors all stem from a woman aged 45-65 years with acute COVID-19.

The chain joins TRBV28 to TRBJ1-2; TRBD1 matches 7 bases. In germline, CDR1 is MDHEN, CDR2 SYDVKM. With 4 bases clipped from V and 7 bases from J, the junction kept 3 bases outside the gene matches. The CDR3 loop spans 12 amino acids. CDR3 in DNA: TGTGCCAGCAGTTATACAGGGGTTGGCTACACCTTC. Amino acid sequence: CASSYTGVGYTF.

The V and J genes are TRBV18 and TRBJ1-2; 7 bases are a match to TRBD1. After removal of 2 bases from V and 4 bases from J, the junction contained 7 bases not matched to a gene. Germline CDR1 and CDR2: KGHSH and LQKENI. The CDR3 is made up of 15 amino acids. The CDR3 region is CASSPKGQSSYGYTF. CDR3 sequence (DNA): TGTGCCAGCTCACCAAAGGGACAGAGTTCCTATGGCTACACCTTC.

V gene TRBV14 combines with J gene TRBJ1-2, with TRBD1 as a possible D gene (5 bases). Trimming cost V 4 bases and J 2 bases, with 26 bases left between them. The CDR3 is 19 residues long. CDR1 and CDR2 (germline): SGHDN, FVKESK. CDR3: CASSPAGLGRAGGNYGYTF. The CDR3 region has the DNA TGTGCCAGCAGCCCGGCCGGACTGGGCAGGGCTGGGGGGAACTATGGCTACACCTTC.

The gene calls are TRBV28 and TRBJ1-1; 8 positions match TRBD1. The CDR3 has 13 residues. After removal of 9 bases from V and 5 bases from J, the junction contained 8 bases not matched to a gene. Germline V gene sequence: CDR1 MDHEN, CDR2 SYDVKM. DNA for the CDR3: TGTGCCAGTTCAGGGGGCTGGGTTACTGAAGCTTTCTTT. It codes for CASSGGWVTEAFF.

This chain connects TRBV10-3 to TRBJ2-3, with 9 bases identical to TRBD1. CDR3 size: 13 residues. The germline V gene has CDR1 ENHRY and CDR2 SYGVKD. After removal of 10 bases from V and 6 bases from J, the junction contained 8 bases not matched to a gene. Here the CDR3 reads CATKDRGADTQYF. DNA for the CDR3: TGTGCCACCAAGGACAGGGGTGCGGATACGCAGTATTTT.

This CDR3 is CASSPQQVEKLFF. CDR3 DNA: TGTGCCAGCTCACCACAGCAGGTAGAAAAACTGTTTTTT. The J gene is TRBJ1-4, the V gene TRBV18, with D hard to call. The germline V gene encodes CDR1 KGHSH and CDR2 LQKENI. Trimming left V 1 base short and J 8 bases short, with 8 bases between. This CDR3 comprises 13 residues.

J is TRBJ1-6 and V is TRBV9, with TRBD1 matching over 10 bases. CDR1 is SGDLS and CDR2 is YYNGEE in the germline V gene. This CDR3 has 18 residues. J gave up 7 bases and V 0 bases, and 10 bases lay outside the gene matches. The CDR3 sequence: CASSVGDKTGGANSPLHF. DNA for the CDR3: TGTGCCAGCAGCGTAGGGGATAAGACAGGGGGCGCAAATTCACCCCTCCACTTT.

This clone appeared once. The J gene is TRBJ2-3, the V gene TRBV27, with TRBD2 matching 8 bases. The CDR3 is made up of 16 amino acids. The ends lost 4 bases at V and 3 bases at J; junction bases unmatched: 9. The germline gives CDR1 MNHEY, CDR2 SMNVEV (reference sequence). CDR3 region: CASSWEAGGTTDTQYF. In nucleotides, the CDR3 is TGTGCCAGCAGTTGGGAGGCGGGAGGTACAACAGATACGCAGTATTTT.